This record covers a single TCR beta chain. Its target is not known. This sample was included in a study of EBV T-cell therapy then PD-1 blockade in nasopharyngeal carcinoma. Stated treatment: AdE1-LMPpoly-expanded autologous EBV-specific T-cell therapy followed by anti-PD-1 nivolumab. TCRdb's copy holds only in-frame clones and misses some; the assay was immunoSEQ multiplex PCR. Here the sample spans some 20,000 clones, approximately 84% being singletons. The TCR sequence derives from a man aged 35 to 55 with nasopharyngeal carcinoma. Sequenced material: CD8+ T cells from blood, taken around day 60 from a patient whose treatment included autologous EBV-specific T cells and nivolumab.

The CDR3 DNA reads TGTGCCAGCAGTTACCCTGACAGGGACGAGCAGTACTTC. Protein product: CASSYPDRDEQYF. The chain joins TRBV6-5 to TRBJ2-7; 7 bases fit TRBD1. The junction had 3 bases not matched to a gene; V was cut back by 2 bases and J by 5 bases. The germline CDR1 and CDR2 sequences are MNHEY and SVGAGI. This CDR3 comprises 13 residues.